This paragraph reports one T cell receptor beta chain. This record comes from a study of cytomegalovirus exposure and HLA in healthy donors. On the study more broadly: As an earlier analysis found, some 170 million T cells yielded about 120 million unique TCR beta sequences.

Vbeta (60) and Jbeta (13) primers were used in the PCR. Only in-frame clones appear in the TCRdb table, and some are missing; sequencing was by immunoSEQ multiplex PCR. The table lists hundreds of thousands of clones, approximately 82% of them singletons. CDR1 and CDR2 (germline): MNHEY, SVGAGI. Losses at the gene ends were 0 bases for V and 5 bases for J; bases not matched to a gene: 5. The CDR3 has 15 residues. Source material: PBMCs. The receptor comes from a man younger than 30 in good health and CMV-seronegative. The rearrangement links TRBV6-5 to TRBJ2-7, with 9 bases lining up with TRBD2. CDR3: CASSYSSGSRNEQYF. As DNA, the CDR3 is TGTGCCAGCAGTTACTCTAGCGGGAGTCGAAACGAGCAGTACTTC.